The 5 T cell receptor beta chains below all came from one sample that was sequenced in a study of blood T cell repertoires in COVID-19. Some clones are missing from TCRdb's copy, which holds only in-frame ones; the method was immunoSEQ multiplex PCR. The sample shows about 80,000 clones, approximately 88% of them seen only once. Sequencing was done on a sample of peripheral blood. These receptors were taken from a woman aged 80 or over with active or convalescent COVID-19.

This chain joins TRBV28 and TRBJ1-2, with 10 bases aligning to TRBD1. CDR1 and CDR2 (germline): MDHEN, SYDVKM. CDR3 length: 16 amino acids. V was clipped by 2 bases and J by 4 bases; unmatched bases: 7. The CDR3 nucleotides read TGTGCCAGCAGTTTAGGCGGACAGGGGGTCTTCTATGGCTACACCTTC. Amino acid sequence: CASSLGGQGVFYGYTF.

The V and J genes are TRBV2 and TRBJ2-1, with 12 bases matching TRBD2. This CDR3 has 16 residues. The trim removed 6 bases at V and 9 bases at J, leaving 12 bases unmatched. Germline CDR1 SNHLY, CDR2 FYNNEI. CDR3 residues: CASSSGLAGRNSEQFF. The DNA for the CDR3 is TGTGCCAGCAGCTCAGGACTAGCGGGAAGGAATAGTGAGCAGTTCTTC.

CDR3 DNA sequence: TGTGCCAGTAGTATCTCGGTGGGGCTCGGAAGGTCCTATAATTCACCCCTCCACTTT. Translated, it gives CASSISVGLGRSYNSPLHF. The genes are TRBV19 and TRBJ1-6, with TRBD1 as a possible D gene (5 bases). Germline V CDR1 and CDR2: LNHDA, SQIVND (reference sequence). Between the trimmed V and J ends, which lost 3 bases and 1 base, there was a span of 19 bases. The CDR3 extends over 19 amino acids.

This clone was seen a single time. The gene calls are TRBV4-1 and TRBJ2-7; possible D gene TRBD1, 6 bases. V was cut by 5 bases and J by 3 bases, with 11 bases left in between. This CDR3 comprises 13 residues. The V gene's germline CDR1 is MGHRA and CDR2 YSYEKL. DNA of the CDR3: TGCGCCAGCAGCAAGACAGGTTACTACGAGCAGTACTTC. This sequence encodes CASSKTGYYEQYF.

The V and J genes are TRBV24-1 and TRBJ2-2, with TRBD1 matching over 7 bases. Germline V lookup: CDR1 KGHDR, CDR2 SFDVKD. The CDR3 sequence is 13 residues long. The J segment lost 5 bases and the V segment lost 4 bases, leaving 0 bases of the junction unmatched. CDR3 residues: CATSETGTGELFF. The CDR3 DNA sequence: TGTGCCACCAGTGAGACAGGGACCGGGGAGCTGTTTTTT.